These T cell receptor beta chains were read from a single sample in a study of beta chain features in type 1 diabetes. Data came from immunoSEQ multiplex PCR; TCRdb stores just in-frame clones and leaves some out. In the table there are 100,000 to 150,000 clones, approximately 10% of which are singletons. Sample: central memory CD4+ T cells from blood. The receptors were sampled from a young man with type 1 diabetes. The CDR3 runs from the conserved cysteine through the conserved F or W. A D gene is named only where the DNA matches it firmly. Expanded clones are given a class, and other clones once, few, many or no size at all.

cdr3_aa cdr3_nt clone_size v_call d_call j_call
CASSRGETEAFF TGTGCCAGCAGTCGGGGGGAGACTGAAGCTTTCTTT few TRBV5-4 NA TRBJ1-1
CASRARGQPQHF TGTGCCAGCCGGGCCCGGGGTCAGCCCCAGCATTTT NA TRBV19 NA TRBJ1-5
CASSLSTENTEAFF TGCGCCAGCAGCTTGTCGACAGAGAACACTGAAGCTTTCTTT few TRBV5-1 NA TRBJ1-1
CAWSVQGAGEQYF TGTGCCTGGAGTGTACAGGGGGCCGGCGAGCAGTACTTC NA TRBV30 TRBD1 TRBJ2-7
CASSPGYNQPQHF TGTGCCAGCAGTCCGGGTTACAATCAGCCCCAGCATTTT NA TRBV27 NA TRBJ1-5
CASSYSFPDTEAFF TGTGCCAGCAGTTACTCGTTCCCAGACACTGAAGCTTTCTTT NA TRBV6-6 NA TRBJ1-1
CASSSRTGAYEQYF TGCGCCAGCAGCTCCCGGACAGGGGCCTACGAGCAGTACTTC few TRBV5-1 TRBD1 TRBJ2-7
CASSLFQIQETQYF TGCGCCAGCAGCTTGTTCCAGATCCAAGAGACCCAGTACTTC few TRBV5-1 NA TRBJ2-5
CASSLGGGGQETQYF TGTGCTAGCAGCTTAGGAGGGGGGGGCCAAGAGACCCAGTACTTC few TRBV7-7 NA TRBJ2-5
CASSYRTNEKLFF TGTGCCAGCAGTTACCGGACTAATGAAAAACTGTTTTTT few TRBV6-5 NA TRBJ1-4
CADRASNTEAFF TGTGCCGACAGGGCGTCGAACACTGAAGCTTTCTTT NA TRBV2 TRBD1 TRBJ1-1
CASSEGRRETQYF TGTGCCAGCAGTGAAGGCCGGAGAGAGACCCAGTACTTC few TRBV2 NA TRBJ2-5
CASSVVGGWNTEAFF TGTGCCAGCAGCGTTGTAGGAGGCTGGAACACTGAAGCTTTCTTT NA TRBV9 NA TRBJ1-1
CASRVSGGKDTQYF TGCGCCAGCAGGGTTAGCGGGGGGAAGGATACGCAGTATTTT NA TRBV4-3 TRBD2 TRBJ2-3
CASSSQGYTEAFF TGTGCCAGCAGCTCCCAGGGATACACTGAAGCTTTCTTT few TRBV7-9 NA TRBJ1-1
CASTGAQFDTEAFF TGTGCCAGCACAGGGGCGCAGTTTGACACTGAAGCTTTCTTT NA TRBV6-6 NA TRBJ1-1
CASRAGQGANEQYF TGTGCCAGCAGGGCGGGACAGGGGGCTAACGAGCAGTACTTC NA TRBV6-5 TRBD1 TRBJ2-7
CASSPGAVQETQYF TGTGCCAGCAGCCCGGGTGCGGTTCAAGAGACCCAGTACTTC few TRBV7-8 NA TRBJ2-5
CASSGASGASDTQYF TGTGCCAGCAGCGGGGCTAGCGGGGCGTCAGATACGCAGTATTTT NA TRBV13 TRBD2 TRBJ2-3
CASSMDREGTEAFF TGCGCCAGCAGCATGGACAGGGAAGGAACTGAAGCTTTCTTT few TRBV4-3 TRBD1 TRBJ1-1
CASSHRDRRDEQFF TGTGCCAGCAGTCATCGGGACCGGAGGGATGAGCAGTTCTTC few TRBV6-5 NA TRBJ2-1
CASSLSGASGNF TGTGCCAGCAGCCTCTCAGGGGCTAGCGGAAACTTC NA TRBV11-2 NA TRBJ2-7
CALLAASGTGELFF TGTGCCCTATTGGCAGCTAGCGGCACCGGGGAGCTGTTTTTT few TRBV2 TRBD2 TRBJ2-2
CASSLGTGYEQYF TGTGCCAGCAGCTTAGGGACAGGGTACGAGCAGTACTTC few TRBV7-2 TRBD1 TRBJ2-7
CASSSIRDRSPYEQYF TGTGCCAGCAGCTCTATACGGGACAGATCCCCCTACGAGCAGTACTTC few TRBV14 TRBD1 TRBJ2-7
CASSQGQGIPEAFF TGTGCCAGCAGCCAAGGCCAGGGTATCCCTGAAGCTTTCTTT few TRBV7-9 NA TRBJ1-1
CASSLMQSSSTDTQYF TGTGCCAGCAGCTTAATGCAGTCCTCTAGCACAGATACGCAGTATTTT few TRBV11-2 NA TRBJ2-3
CASSVRSSGSDGYTF TGTGCCAGCAGCGTAAGAAGCTCGGGGTCGGATGGCTACACCTTC NA TRBV9 NA TRBJ1-2